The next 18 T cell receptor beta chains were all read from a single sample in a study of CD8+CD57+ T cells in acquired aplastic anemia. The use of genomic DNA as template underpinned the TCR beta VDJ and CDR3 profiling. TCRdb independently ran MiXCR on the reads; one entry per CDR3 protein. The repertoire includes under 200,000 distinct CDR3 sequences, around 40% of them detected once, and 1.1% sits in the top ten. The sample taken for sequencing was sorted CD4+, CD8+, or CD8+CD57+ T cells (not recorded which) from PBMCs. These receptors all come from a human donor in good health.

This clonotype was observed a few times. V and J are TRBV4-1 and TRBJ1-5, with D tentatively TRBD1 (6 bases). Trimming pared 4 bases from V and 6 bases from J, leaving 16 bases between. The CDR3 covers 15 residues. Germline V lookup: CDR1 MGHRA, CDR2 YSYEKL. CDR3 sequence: CASSRGWEGGQPQHF. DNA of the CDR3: TGCGCCAGCAGCCGGGGGTGGGAGGGGGGTCAGCCCCAGCATTTT.

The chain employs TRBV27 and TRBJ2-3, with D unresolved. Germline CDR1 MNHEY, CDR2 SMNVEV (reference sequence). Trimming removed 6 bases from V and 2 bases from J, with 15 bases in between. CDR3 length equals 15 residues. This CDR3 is CASSDRGSDTDTQYF. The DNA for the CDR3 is TGTGCCAGCAGCGACCGAGGATCGGACACAGATACGCAGTATTTT.

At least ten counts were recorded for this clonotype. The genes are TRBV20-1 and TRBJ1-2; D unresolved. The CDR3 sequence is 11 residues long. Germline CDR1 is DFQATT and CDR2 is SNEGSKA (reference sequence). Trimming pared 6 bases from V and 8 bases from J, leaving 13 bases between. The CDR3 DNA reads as TGCAGTGCCCAGCCGGGAGGCGGCTACACCTTC. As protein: CSAQPGGGYTF.

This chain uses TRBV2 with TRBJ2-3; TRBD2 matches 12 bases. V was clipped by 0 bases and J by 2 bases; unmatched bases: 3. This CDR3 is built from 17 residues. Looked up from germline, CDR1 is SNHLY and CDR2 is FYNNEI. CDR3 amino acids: CASSEAGLAGLTDTQYF. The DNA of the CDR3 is TGTGCCAGCAGTGAAGCGGGACTAGCGGGTCTCACAGATACGCAGTATTTT.

The CDR3 reads CATSRGGPDTQYF. The CDR3 coding sequence is TGTGCCACCAGTCGGGGGGGTCCAGATACGCAGTATTTT. The rearrangement links TRBV15 to TRBJ2-3, with TRBD2 matching over 8 bases. Germline V gene data show CDR1 as LNHNV and CDR2 as YYDKDF (reference sequence). Losses at the gene ends were 6 bases for V and 4 bases for J; bases not matched to a gene: 3. This CDR3 is 13 amino acids long.

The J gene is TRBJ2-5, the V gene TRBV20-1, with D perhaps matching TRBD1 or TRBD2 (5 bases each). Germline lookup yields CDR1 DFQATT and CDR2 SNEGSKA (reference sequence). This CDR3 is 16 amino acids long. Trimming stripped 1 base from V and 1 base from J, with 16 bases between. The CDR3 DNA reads TGCAGTGCTAGAGTAGAGTCGGGGCAGCCCCAAGAGACCCAGTACTTC. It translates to CSARVESGQPQETQYF.

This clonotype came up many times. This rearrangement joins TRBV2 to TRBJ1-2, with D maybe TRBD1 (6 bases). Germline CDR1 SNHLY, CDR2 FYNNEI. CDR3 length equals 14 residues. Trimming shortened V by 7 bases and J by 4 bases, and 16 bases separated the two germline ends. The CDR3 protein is CASNWQGFSYGYTF. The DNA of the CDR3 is TGTGCCAGCAATTGGCAGGGGTTTAGCTATGGCTACACCTTC.

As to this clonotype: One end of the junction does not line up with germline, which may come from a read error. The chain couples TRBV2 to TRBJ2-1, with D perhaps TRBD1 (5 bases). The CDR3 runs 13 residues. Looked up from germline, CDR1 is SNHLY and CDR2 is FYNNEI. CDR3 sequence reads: CATSDFGATEQFF. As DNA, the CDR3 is TGTGCCACCAGTGATTTTGGGGCGACCGAGCAGTTCTTC.

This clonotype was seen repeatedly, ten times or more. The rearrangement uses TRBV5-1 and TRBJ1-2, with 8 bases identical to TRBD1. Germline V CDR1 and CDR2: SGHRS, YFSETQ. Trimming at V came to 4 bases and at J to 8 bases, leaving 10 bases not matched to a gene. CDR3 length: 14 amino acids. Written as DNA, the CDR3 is TGCGCCAGCAGCGGTGGGACAGGCAGCAGGGGCTACACCTTC. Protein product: CASSGGTGSRGYTF.

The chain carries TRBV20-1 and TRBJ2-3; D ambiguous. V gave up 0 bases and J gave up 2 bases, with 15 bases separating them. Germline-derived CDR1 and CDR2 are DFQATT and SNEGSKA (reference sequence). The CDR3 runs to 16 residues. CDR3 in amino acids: CSAREGRIRTTDTQYF. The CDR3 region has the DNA TGCAGTGCTAGAGAGGGCCGGATCCGAACCACAGATACGCAGTATTTT.

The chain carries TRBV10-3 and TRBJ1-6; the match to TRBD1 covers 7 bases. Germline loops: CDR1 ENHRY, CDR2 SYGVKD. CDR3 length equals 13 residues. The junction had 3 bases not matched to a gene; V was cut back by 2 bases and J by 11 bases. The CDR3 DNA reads TGTGCCATCAGTGAGACAGGGGCAGCACCCCTCCACTTT. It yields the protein CAISETGAAPLHF.

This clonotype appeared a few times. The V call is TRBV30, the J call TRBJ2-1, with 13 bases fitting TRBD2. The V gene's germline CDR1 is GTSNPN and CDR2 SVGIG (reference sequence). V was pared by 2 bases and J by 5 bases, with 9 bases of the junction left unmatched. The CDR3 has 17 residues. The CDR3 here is CAWSRLAGGSRDNEQFF. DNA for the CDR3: TGTGCCTGGAGTAGACTAGCGGGAGGTTCTAGGGACAATGAGCAGTTCTTC.

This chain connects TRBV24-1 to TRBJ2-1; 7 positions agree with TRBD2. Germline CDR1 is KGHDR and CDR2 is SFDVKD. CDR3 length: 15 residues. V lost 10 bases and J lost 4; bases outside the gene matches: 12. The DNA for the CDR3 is TGTGCCACGAAAGTTCGGGACTACCCTTACAATGAGCAGTTCTTC. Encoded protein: CATKVRDYPYNEQFF.

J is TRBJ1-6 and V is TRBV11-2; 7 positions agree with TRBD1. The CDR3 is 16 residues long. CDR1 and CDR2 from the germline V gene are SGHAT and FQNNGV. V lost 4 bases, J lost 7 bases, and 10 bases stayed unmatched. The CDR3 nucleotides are TGTGCCAGCAGCTACACAGGGGTCGTCGTCAATTCACCCCTCCACTTT. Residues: CASSYTGVVVNSPLHF.

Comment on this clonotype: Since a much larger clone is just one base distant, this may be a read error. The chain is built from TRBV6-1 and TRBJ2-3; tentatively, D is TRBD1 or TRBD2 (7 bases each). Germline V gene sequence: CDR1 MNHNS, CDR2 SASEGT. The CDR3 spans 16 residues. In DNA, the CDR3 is TGTGCCGGCAGCAGGGGGTGGGCTAGCGGCCCAGATACGCAGTATTTT. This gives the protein CAGSRGWASGPDTQYF.

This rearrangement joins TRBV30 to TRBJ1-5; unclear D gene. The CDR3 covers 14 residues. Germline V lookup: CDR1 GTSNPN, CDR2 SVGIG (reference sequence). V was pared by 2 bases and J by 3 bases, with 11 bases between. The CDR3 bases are TGTGCCTGGAGTATGTTGAATGACAATCAGCCCCAGCATTTT. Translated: CAWSMLNDNQPQHF.

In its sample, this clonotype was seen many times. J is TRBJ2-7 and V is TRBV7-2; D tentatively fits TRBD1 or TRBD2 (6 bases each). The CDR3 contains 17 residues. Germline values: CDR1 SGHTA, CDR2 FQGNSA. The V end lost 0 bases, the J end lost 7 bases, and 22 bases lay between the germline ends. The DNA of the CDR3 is TGTGCCAGCAGCTTAGCGAGGGGGGCTTCGGTAAATTTGGAGCAGTACTTC. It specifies CASSLARGASVNLEQYF.

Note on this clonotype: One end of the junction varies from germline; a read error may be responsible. As DNA, the CDR3 is TGTGCCAGCAGTGTTGGGGGACAGGGCCATCACGAACAGTACTTC. Encoded protein: CASSVGGQGHHEQYF. The chain is built from TRBV25-1 and TRBJ2-7; 9 bases fit TRBD1. This CDR3 spans 15 amino acids. Germline CDR1 is MGHDK and CDR2 is SYGVNS.